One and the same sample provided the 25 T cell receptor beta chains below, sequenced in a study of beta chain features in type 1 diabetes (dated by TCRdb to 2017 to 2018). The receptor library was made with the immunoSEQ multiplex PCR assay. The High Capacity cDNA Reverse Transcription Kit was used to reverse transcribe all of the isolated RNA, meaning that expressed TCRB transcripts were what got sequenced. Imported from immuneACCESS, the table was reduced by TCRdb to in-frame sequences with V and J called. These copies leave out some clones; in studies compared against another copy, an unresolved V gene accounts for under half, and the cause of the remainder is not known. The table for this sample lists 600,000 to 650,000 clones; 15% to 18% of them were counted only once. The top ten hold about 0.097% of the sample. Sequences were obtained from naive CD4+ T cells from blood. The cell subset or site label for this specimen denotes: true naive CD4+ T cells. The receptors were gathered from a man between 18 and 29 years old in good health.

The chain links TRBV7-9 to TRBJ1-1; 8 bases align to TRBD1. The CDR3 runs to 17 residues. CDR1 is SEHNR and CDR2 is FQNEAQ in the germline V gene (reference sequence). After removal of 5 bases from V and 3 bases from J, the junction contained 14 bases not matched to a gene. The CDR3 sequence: CASSTDDRGSVDTEAFF. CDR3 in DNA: TGTGCCAGCAGCACCGACGACAGGGGATCGGTGGACACTGAAGCTTTCTTT.

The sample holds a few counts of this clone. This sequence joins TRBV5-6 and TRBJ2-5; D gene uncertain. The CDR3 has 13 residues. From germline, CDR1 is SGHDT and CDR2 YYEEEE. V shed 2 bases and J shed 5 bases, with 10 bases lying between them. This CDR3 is CASSLGIFETQYF. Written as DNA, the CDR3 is TGTGCCAGCAGCTTAGGGATATTTGAGACCCAGTACTTC.

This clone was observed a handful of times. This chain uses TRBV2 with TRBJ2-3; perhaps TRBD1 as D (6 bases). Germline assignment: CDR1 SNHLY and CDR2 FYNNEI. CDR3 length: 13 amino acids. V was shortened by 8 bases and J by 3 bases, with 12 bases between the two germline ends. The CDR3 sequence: CASHQGPTDTQYF. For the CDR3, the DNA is TGTGCCAGCCATCAGGGGCCAACAGATACGCAGTATTTT.

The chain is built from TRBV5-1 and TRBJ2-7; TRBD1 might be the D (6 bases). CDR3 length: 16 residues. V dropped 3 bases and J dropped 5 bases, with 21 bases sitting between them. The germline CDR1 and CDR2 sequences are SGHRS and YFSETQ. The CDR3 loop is CASSSPNQGYPNEQYF. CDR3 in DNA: TGCGCCAGCAGCTCGCCAAATCAGGGGTATCCTAACGAGCAGTACTTC.

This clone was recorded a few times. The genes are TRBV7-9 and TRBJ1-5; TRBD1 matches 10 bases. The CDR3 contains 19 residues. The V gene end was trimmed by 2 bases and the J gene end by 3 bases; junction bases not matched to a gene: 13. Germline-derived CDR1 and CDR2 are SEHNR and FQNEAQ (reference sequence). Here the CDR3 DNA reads TGTGCCAGCAGCTTATCCGGGACAGGGGTAGGATCTGACAATCAGCCCCAGCATTTT. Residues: CASSLSGTGVGSDNQPQHF.

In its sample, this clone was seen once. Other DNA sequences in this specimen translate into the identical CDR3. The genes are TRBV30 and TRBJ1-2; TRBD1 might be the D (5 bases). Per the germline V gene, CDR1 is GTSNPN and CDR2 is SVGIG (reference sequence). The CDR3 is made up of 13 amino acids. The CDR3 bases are TGTGCTTGGGGCACGGGACGGAACTATGGCTACACCTTC. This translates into CAWGTGRNYGYTF. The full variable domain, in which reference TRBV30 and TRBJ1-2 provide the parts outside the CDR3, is SQTIHQWPATLVQPVGSPLSLECTVEGTSNPNLYWYRQAAGRGLQLLFYSVGIGQISSEVPQNLSASRPQDRQFILSSKKLLLSDSGFYLCAWGTGRNYGYTFGSGTRLTVV.

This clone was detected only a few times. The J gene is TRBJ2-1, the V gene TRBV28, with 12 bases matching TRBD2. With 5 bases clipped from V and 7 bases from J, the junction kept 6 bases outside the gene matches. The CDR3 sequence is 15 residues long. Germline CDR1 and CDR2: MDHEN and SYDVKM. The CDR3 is CASSLVGLAGNEQFF. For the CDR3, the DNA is TGTGCCAGCAGTCTAGTCGGACTAGCGGGGAATGAGCAGTTCTTC.

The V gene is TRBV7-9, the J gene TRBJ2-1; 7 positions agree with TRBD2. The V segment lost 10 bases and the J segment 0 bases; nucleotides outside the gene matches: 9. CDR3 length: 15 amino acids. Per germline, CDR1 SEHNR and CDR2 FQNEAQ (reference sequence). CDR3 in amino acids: CATNPRGSSYNEQFF. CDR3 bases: TGTGCCACCAACCCGCGGGGGAGCTCCTACAATGAGCAGTTCTTC.

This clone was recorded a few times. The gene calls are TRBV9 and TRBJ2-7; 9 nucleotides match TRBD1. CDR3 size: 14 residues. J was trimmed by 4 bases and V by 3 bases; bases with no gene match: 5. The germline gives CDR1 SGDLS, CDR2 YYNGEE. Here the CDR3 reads CASSATGGWYEQYF. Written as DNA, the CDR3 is TGTGCCAGCAGCGCGACAGGGGGTTGGTACGAGCAGTACTTC.

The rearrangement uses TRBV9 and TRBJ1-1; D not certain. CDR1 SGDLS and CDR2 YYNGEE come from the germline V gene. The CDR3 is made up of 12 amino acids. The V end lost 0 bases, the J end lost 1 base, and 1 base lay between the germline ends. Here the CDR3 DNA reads TGTGCCAGCAGCGTAGCGAACACTGAAGCTTTCTTT. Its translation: CASSVANTEAFF.

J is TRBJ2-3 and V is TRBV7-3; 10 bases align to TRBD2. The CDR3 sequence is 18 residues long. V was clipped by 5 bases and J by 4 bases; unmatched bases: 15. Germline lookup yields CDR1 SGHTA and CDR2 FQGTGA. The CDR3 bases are TGTGCCAGCAGCCCCCGGCTAGCGGGAGAGGTCGGCGCAGATACGCAGTATTTT. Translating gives CASSPRLAGEVGADTQYF.

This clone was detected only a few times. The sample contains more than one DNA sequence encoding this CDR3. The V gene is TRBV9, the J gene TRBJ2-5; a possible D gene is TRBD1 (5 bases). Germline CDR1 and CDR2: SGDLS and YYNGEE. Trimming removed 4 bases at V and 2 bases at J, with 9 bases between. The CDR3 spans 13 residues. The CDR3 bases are TGTGCCAGCAGCCCTCGACAGCAAGAGACCCAGTACTTC. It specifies CASSPRQQETQYF.

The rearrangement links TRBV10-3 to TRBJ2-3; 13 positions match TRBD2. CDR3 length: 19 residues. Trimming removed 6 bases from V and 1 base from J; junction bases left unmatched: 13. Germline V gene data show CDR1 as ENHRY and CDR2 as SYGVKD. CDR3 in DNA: TGTGCCATCAGAACCTTCGGGACTAGCGGGGAAACTGGCACAGATACGCAGTATTTT. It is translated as CAIRTFGTSGETGTDTQYF.

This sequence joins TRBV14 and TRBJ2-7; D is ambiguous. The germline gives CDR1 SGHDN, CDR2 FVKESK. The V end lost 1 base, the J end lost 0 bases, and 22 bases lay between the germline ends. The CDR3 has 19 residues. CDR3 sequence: CASSQVAGPWVRSSYEQYF. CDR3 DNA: TGTGCCAGCAGCCAAGTTGCCGGGCCTTGGGTCCGGAGCTCCTACGAGCAGTACTTC.

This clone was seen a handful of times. The CDR3 loop is CASSLAAGGQATQYF. The CDR3 DNA follows: TGTGCCAGCAGCTTAGCGGCAGGGGGGCAGGCGACCCAGTACTTC. The chain recombines TRBV7-9 with TRBJ2-5, with D maybe TRBD1 (7 bases). CDR1 is SEHNR, CDR2 FQNEAQ, per germline (reference sequence). V shed 0 bases and J shed 7 bases, with 15 bases lying between them. This CDR3 contains 15 residues.

The CDR3 region has the DNA TGTGCCAGCAGTTACCAGGGACAGGGGCTAACTAATACGCAGTATTTT. Its translation is CASSYQGQGLTNTQYF. This sequence joins TRBV6-5 and TRBJ2-3; TRBD1 aligns across 10 bases. Trimming took 2 bases from V and 7 from J; bases not matched to a gene: 9. Germline V gives CDR1 MNHEY, CDR2 SVGAGI. The CDR3 totals 16 residues.

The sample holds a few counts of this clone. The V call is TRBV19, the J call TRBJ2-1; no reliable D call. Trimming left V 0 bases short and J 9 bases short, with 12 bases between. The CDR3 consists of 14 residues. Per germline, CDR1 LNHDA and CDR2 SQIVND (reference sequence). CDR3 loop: CASSIDHVRCEQFF. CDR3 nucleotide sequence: TGTGCCAGTAGTATAGATCATGTCCGTTGTGAGCAGTTCTTC.

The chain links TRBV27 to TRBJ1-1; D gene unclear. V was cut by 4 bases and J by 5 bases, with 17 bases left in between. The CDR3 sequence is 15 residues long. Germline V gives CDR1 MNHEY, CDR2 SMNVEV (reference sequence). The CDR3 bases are TGTGCCAGCAGTTCTACGACCCTATATGCTACTGAAGCTTTCTTT. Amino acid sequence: CASSSTTLYATEAFF.

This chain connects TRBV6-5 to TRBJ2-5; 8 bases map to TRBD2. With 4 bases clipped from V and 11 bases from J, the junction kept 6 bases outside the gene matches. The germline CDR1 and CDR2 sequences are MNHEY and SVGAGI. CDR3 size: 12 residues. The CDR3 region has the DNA TGTGCCAGCAGTTTGCCGGGAGGGGAGCAGTACTTC. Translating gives CASSLPGGEQYF.

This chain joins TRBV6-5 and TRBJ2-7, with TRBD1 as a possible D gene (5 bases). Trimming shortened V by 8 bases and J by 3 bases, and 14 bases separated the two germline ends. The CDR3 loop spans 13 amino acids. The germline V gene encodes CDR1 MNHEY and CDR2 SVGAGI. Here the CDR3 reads CASGRQRIYEQYF. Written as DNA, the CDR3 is TGTGCCAGCGGGCGACAGCGAATCTACGAGCAGTACTTC.

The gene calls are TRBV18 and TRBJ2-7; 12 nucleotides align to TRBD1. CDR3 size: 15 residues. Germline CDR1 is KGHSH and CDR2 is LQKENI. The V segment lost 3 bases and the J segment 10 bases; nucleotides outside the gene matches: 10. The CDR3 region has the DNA TGTGCCAGCTCACCTTCTAGGGACAGGGGGCTAGGCCAGTACTTC. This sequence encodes CASSPSRDRGLGQYF.

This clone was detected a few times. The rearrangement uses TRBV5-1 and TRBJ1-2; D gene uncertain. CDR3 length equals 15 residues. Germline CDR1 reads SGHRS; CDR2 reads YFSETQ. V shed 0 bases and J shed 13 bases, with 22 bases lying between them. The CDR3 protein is CASSLEFVAGRLATF. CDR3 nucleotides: TGCGCCAGCAGCTTGGAGTTCGTGGCCGGCAGGTTGGCCACCTTC. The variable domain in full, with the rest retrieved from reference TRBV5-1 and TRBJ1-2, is KAGVTQTPRYLIKTRGQQVTLSCSPISGHRSVSWYQQTPGQGLQFLFEYFSETQRNKGNFPGRFSGRQFSNSRSEMNVSTLELGDSALYLCASSLEFVAGRLATFGSGTRLTVV.

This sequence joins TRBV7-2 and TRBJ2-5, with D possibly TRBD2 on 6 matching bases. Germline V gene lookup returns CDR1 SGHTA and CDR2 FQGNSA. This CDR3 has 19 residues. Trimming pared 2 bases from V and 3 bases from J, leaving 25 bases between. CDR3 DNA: TGTGCCAGCAGCTTAAAAAGGGCGACTAGGACCTTCACGGAAGAGACCCAGTACTTC. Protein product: CASSLKRATRTFTEETQYF.

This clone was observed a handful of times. For the CDR3, the DNA is TGTGCCAGCAGCGCAACTAACCCTAGCGGGCTATCCTACAATGAGCAGTTCTTC. This codes for CASSATNPSGLSYNEQFF. V gene TRBV9 combines with J gene TRBJ2-1; 8 nucleotides agree with TRBD2. The ends lost 3 bases at V and 1 base at J; junction bases unmatched: 12. In germline, CDR1 is SGDLS, CDR2 YYNGEE. The CDR3 is made up of 18 amino acids.

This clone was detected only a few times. CDR3 coding DNA: TGTGCCAGCTCGGACCGGTACCAAGAGACCCAGTACTTC. Translation gives CASSDRYQETQYF. The genes are TRBV18 and TRBJ2-5; D is unresolved. There are 13 residues in the CDR3. V lost 6 bases and J 0 bases, leaving 8 bases between the germline ends. Germline-derived CDR1 and CDR2 are KGHSH and LQKENI.